The source of this T cell receptor (beta chain) is a study of OX40 agonist ivuxolimab in advanced cancers. Broader study findings: Patients who responded partially at 0.1-3.0 mg/kg showed clonal expansion ranking among the lowest.

Concerning this clone itself: Its specificity is unknown.

The repertoire was sequenced with immunoSEQ multiplex PCR; TCRdb's copy has only in-frame clones and lacks some. The table records tens of thousands of clones, about 85% of them present only once. Germline V gene data show CDR1 as MNHNS and CDR2 as SASEGT. V was trimmed by 3 bases and J by 0 bases, leaving 15 bases between them. This CDR3 spans 16 amino acids. The specimen comprised CD4+ or CD8+ T cells sorted from blood, sampled in a trial of the OX40 agonist ivuxolimab. The chain employs TRBV6-1 and TRBJ2-7, with a weak D call TRBD1 (7 bases). The TCR was taken from an adult with an advanced solid tumor such as melanoma, head and neck, liver or kidney cancer. The CDR3 loop reads CASSESRQGLSYEQYF. For the CDR3, the DNA is TGTGCCAGCAGTGAGTCTCGACAGGGACTCTCCTACGAGCAGTACTTC.